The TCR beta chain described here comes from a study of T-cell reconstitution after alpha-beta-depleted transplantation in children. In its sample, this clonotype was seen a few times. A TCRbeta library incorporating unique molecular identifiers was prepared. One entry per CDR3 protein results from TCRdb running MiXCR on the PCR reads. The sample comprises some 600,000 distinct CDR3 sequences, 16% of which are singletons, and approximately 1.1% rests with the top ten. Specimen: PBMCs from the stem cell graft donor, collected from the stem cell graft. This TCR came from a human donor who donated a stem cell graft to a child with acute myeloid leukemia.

The chain's CDR3 is CASSFRTGVGTDTQYF. As DNA, the CDR3 is TGTGCCAGCAGCTTTCGGACAGGCGTAGGCACAGATACGCAGTATTTT. This chain joins TRBV7-6 and TRBJ2-3, with 7 bases fitting TRBD1. The CDR3 is 16 residues long. From germline, CDR1 is SGHVS and CDR2 FNYEAQ. Germline trimming cut 3 bases from V and 1 base from J; bases unmatched to any gene: 7. The variable domain in full, completed from reference TRBV7-6 and TRBJ2-3, reads GAGVSQSPRYKVTKRGQDVALRCDPISGHVSLYWYRQALGQGPEFLTYFNYEAQQDKSGLPNDRFSAERPEGSISTLTIQRTEQRDSAMYRCASSFRTGVGTDTQYFGPGTRLTVL.